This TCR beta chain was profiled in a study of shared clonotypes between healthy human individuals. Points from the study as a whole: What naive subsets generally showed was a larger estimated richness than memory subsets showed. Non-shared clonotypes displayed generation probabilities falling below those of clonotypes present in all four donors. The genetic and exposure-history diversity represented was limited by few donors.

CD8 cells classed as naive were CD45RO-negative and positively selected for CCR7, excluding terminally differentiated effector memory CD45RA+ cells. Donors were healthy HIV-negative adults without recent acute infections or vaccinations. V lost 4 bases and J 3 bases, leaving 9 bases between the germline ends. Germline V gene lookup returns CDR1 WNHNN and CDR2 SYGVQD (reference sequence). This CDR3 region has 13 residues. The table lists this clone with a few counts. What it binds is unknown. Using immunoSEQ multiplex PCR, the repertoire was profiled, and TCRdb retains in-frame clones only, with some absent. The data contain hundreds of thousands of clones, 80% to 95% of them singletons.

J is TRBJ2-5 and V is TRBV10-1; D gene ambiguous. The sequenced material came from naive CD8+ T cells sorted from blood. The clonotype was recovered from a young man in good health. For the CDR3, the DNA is TGCGCCAGCAGTGGGGTCGCGAAAGAGACCCAGTACTTC. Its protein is CASSGVAKETQYF.